Listed here is a single TCR beta chain. Its specificity is unknown. PCR was performed using 60 Vbeta and 13 Jbeta primers. TCRdb keeps only in-frame clones here, not all; method: immunoSEQ multiplex PCR. This repertoire shows around 120,000 clones, about 85% found once; its top ten account for about 1.8%. The sample is drawn from a study of cytomegalovirus exposure and HLA in healthy donors. General observations from the study: Researchers reportedly found TCR beta sequences accurately predicted most subjects' HLA-A and HLA-B alleles.

The receptor's source is a boy aged 5-17 years in good health and CMV-seronegative. Sequencing was done on a sample of PBMCs.

In DNA, the CDR3 is TGTGCCAGCCACCGACAGGGGGCCTACGAGCAGTACTTC. The encoded protein is CASHRQGAYEQYF. The chain has TRBV27 and TRBJ2-7, with 9 bases lining up with TRBD1. The germline V gene has CDR1 MNHEY and CDR2 SMNVEV (reference sequence). J lost 2 bases, V lost 8 bases, and 4 bases had no gene match. The CDR3 extends over 13 amino acids.